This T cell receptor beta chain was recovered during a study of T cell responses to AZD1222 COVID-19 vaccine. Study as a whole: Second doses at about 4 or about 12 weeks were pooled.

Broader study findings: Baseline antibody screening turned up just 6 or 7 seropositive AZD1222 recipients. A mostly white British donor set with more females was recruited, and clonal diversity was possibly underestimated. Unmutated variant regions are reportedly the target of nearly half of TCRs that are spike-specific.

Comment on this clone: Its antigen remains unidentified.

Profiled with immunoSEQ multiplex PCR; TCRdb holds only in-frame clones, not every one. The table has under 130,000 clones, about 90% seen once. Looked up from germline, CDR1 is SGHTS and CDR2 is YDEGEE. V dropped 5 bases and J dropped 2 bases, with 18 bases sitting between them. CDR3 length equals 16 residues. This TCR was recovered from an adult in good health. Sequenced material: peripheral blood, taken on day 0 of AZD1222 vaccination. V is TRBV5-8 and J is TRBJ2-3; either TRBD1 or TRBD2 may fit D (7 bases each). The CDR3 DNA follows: TGTGCCAGCAGTGAGCGGGGACAGCCGATCACAGATACGCAGTATTTT. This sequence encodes CASSERGQPITDTQYF. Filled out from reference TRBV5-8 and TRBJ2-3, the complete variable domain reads EAGVTQSPTHLIKTRGQQATLRCSPISGHTSVYWYQQALGLGLQFLLWYDEGEERNRGNFPPRFSGRQFPNYSSELNVNALELEDSALYLCASSERGQPITDTQYFGPGTRLTVL.